This T cell receptor (beta chain) stems from a study of molecular identifiers for immune sequencing clone quantification. Study outcomes and limitations: Effector cells kept over 97% of their molecules in clones above 20 RNA copies, while naive cells kept under 1% there.

V was pared by 3 bases and J by 8 bases, with 8 bases of the junction left unmatched. CDR3 size: 16 residues. Germline CDR1 and CDR2: GTSNPN and SVGIG (reference sequence). About this clonotype itself: Antigen unknown.

Previously described methods and listed TCR primers were employed for the bulk TCR libraries. TCRdb redid the calling of the PCR reads with MiXCR, one entry per CDR3 protein. The repertoire includes about 500,000 distinct CDR3 sequences, about a fifth of them detected once, and approximately 0.84% sits in the top ten. The receptor's source is a human donor in good health. Some libraries in this study had Jurkat cell RNA spiked in. The specimen sequenced was naive CD8+ T cells from blood, with Jurkat cell RNA spiked in. Regarding subset: FACS-sorted CD8+CD4-CCR7+CD45RA+ naive T cells. The chain couples TRBV30 to TRBJ2-2; 14 nucleotides agree with TRBD2. CDR3 sequence (DNA): TGTGCCTGGAGAGAGGGACTAGCGGGAGCGTCTGGGGAGCTGTTTTTT. It is translated as CAWREGLAGASGELFF.